The T cell receptor beta chain described here comes from a study of CD8+ T cells in alopecia areata. Findings of the study overall: Normal skin contains resident alphabeta T cells, and these are also sequenced in scalp samples.

RNA, once extracted, was reverse transcribed into cDNA for use as the sequencing template. Clones were read by immunoSEQ multiplex PCR, and TCRdb kept only the in-frame ones, dropping some. The sample carries around 200,000 clones, around 56% recorded once. Described treatment: oral pan-JAK inhibitor, 5-10 mg twice daily. The study team obtained lesional scalp punch biopsies and peripheral blood from alopecia areata patients. This clone occurred a few times. What it recognizes is unknown. The specimen was CD4+ T cells sorted from blood, collected at week 4, from a patient treated with tofacitinib. This receptor was obtained from a human donor with alopecia areata.

The CDR3 nucleotides are TGTGCCTGGAGAAAGAGAAGCACAGATACGCAGTATTTT. Translation: CAWRKRSTDTQYF. The chain has TRBV30 and TRBJ2-3; D is ambiguous. CDR1 and CDR2 (germline): GTSNPN, SVGIG (reference sequence). Trimming pared 3 bases from V and 0 bases from J, leaving 7 bases between. This CDR3 has 13 amino acids. Complete variable domain (other parts from reference TRBV30 and TRBJ2-3): SQTIHQWPATLVQPVGSPLSLECTVEGTSNPNLYWYRQAAGRGLQLLFYSVGIGQISSEVPQNLSASRPQDRQFILSSKKLLLSDSGFYLCAWRKRSTDTQYFGPGTRLTVL.